This TCR beta chain was profiled in a study of blood T cell repertoires in COVID-19. Study details: PBMCs, B-cell-depleted T cells, or T cells provided the cDNA or gDNA that made up the material.

Repertoires were generated with immunoSEQ multiplex PCR, while TCRdb's copy carries only in-frame clones and drops some. The table has 160,000 or so clones, about 80% seen once. The source is a man in his sixties with acute or convalescent COVID-19. Sequencing was carried out using peripheral blood.

CDR3 nucleotides: TGCGCCAGCAGCCAAGATAGAGGTAGTCCAGGGGCACGGCAGTTCTTC. Translation: CASSQDRGSPGARQFF. The J gene is TRBJ2-1, the V gene TRBV4-3, with D tentatively TRBD1 (6 bases). Trimming cost V 0 bases and J 12 bases, with 21 bases left between them. CDR3 length: 16 residues. The germline gives CDR1 LGHNA, CDR2 YSLEER.